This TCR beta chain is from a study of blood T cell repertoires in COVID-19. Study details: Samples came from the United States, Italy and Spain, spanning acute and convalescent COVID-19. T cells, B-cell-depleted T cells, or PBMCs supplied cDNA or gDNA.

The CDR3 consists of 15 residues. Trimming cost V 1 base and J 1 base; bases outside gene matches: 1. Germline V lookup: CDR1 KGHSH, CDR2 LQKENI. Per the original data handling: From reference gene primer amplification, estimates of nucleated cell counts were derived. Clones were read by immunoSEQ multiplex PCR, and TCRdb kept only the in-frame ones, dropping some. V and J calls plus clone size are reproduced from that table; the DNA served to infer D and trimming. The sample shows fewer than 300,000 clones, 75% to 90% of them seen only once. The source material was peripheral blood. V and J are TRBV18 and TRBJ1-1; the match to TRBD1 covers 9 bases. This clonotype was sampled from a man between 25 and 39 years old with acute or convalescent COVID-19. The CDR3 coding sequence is TGTGCCAGCTCACCACAGGGACAGGGGAACACTGAAGCTTTCTTT. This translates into CASSPQGQGNTEAFF.